This T cell receptor (beta chain) comes out of a study of cytomegalovirus exposure and HLA in healthy donors. Per germline, CDR1 MNHEY and CDR2 SMNVEV (reference sequence). The CDR3 has 13 amino acids. Between the trimmed V and J ends, which lost 6 bases and 0 bases, there was a span of 8 bases. Concerning this clone: Antigen specificity is unknown.

PCR primers comprised 60 Vbeta and 13 Jbeta primers. Original handling: Later, some 79 million unique TCR beta chains were counted in an analysis, and about 10 million of them were shared. Method: immunoSEQ multiplex PCR; TCRdb's copy keeps in-frame clones and lacks some. Clone size and the V and J calls come from that table; the DNA yielded D and trimming. The repertoire holds under 150,000 clones, approximately 80% seen once, with around 6.6% in the top ten. General study points: TCR beta sequences reportedly predicted the HLA-A and HLA-B alleles of most subjects accurately. For TCR beta chains, V- and J-gene trimming was later linked to a missense DCLRE1C variant.

The chain couples TRBV27 to TRBJ1-1; D gene ambiguous. The TCR sequence derives from a woman in her thirties or forties in good health and CMV-seropositive. The specimen sequenced was PBMCs. The CDR3: CASRTRMNTEAFF. CDR3 DNA sequence: TGTGCCAGCAGAACTCGTATGAACACTGAAGCTTTCTTT.